The entry below describes one T cell receptor beta chain. No antigen is known for it. This sample is drawn from a study of cytomegalovirus exposure and HLA in healthy donors. Whole-study results and caveats: According to reports, the classifier identified cytomegalovirus status with high specificity and sensitivity. Later on, an analysis found that several of the most significant clusters appeared to be linked to common viral pathogens, which included parvovirus B19.

The germline gives CDR1 MDHEN, CDR2 SYDVKM. V was shortened by 3 bases and J by 3 bases, with 11 bases between the two germline ends. The CDR3 totals 15 residues. The PCR made use of 60 Vbeta and 13 Jbeta primers. The method was immunoSEQ multiplex PCR; TCRdb's version includes in-frame clones alone and lacks a portion of them. The data contain 65,000 to 95,000 clones, approximately 78% of them seen just once; the ten biggest clones take up 2% to 3%. The specimen was PBMCs. V and J are TRBV28 and TRBJ1-4; no clear D gene. This clonotype was obtained from a male donor in good health and CMV-seropositive. The DNA of the CDR3 is TGTGCCAGCAGTTTGTTGAGCGCAGCTAATGAAAAACTGTTTTTT. Translating gives CASSLLSAANEKLFF.